This entry concerns a single T cell receptor beta chain. The data were taken from a study of shared clonotypes between healthy human individuals. Study in general: The study used three CD4 naive, three CD4 memory, two CD8 naive and one CD8 memory plate per donor.

The protocol was immunoSEQ multiplex PCR, while the TCRdb copy is restricted to in-frame clones and leaves out a portion. Of around 1.6 million clones in the sample, roughly 98% are singletons; the top ten hold around 0.45%. There are 16 residues in the CDR3. Germline V CDR1 and CDR2: ENHRY, SYGVKD. The V gene lost 8 bases and the J gene lost 6 bases, with 24 bases spanning the gap. Adults of Caucasian background living in Nashville, Tennessee made up all donors. This sequence was found in a young man in good health. The specimen was naive CD4+ T cells sorted from blood. The subset here: CD45RA+ positively selected. The V and J genes are TRBV10-3 and TRBJ2-3, with D tentatively TRBD2 (6 bases). The CDR3 spells CAIGGKLAGPPDTQYF. CDR3 coding DNA: TGTGCCATCGGGGGAAAACTAGCAGGGCCCCCGGATACGCAGTATTTT.